A selection of T cell receptor beta chains follows, all from one sample in a study of shared clonotypes between healthy human individuals. Only in-frame clones appear in the TCRdb table, and some are missing; sequencing was by immunoSEQ multiplex PCR. The table has roughly 810,000 clones, 96% seen once. Sequencing used naive CD8+ T cells sorted from blood. The receptors were gathered from a man in his thirties or forties in good health. CDR3s include the opening cysteine and the closing phenylalanine or tryptophan. D genes are given only for firm matches. Size is stated for part of the rows, as once, few or many counts, or as a class when the clone is expanded.

J gene | V gene | D gene | clone size | CDR3 DNA | CDR3 protein
TRBJ2-1 | TRBV5-1 | - | - | TGCGCCAGCAGCGTTGTGGGGGCTGGAAACAATGAGCAGTTCTTC | CASSVVGAGNNEQFF
TRBJ2-2 | TRBV14 | - | - | TGTGCCAGCAGCGGCGGGGTAGGGACACAACGAACACCCGACACCGGGGAGCTGTTTTTT | CASSGGVGTQRTPDTGELFF
TRBJ2-7 | TRBV6-5 | TRBD2 | - | TGTGCCAGCAGTTACGGGACTAGCGGGAGGAATGAGCAGTACTTC | CASSYGTSGRNEQYF
TRBJ2-7 | TRBV4-1 | - | - | TGCGCCAGCAGCCAAGGTGGTAGTCCCTACGAGCAGTACTTC | CASSQGGSPYEQYF
TRBJ1-1 | TRBV28 | - | - | TGTGCCAGCAGTTTATCCCCCCTGGGGCCAGGTAGTGAAGCTTTCTTT | CASSLSPLGPGSEAFF
TRBJ2-7 | TRBV5-6 | - | - | TGTGCCAGCAGCGGCACATACGAGCAGTACTTC | CASSGTYEQYF
TRBJ2-7 | TRBV9 | - | once | TGTGCCAGCAGCGTATCCGGGGGCGACGAGCAGTACTTC | CASSVSGGDEQYF
TRBJ2-7 | TRBV7-9 | TRBD2 | - | TGTGCCAGCAGCTCGGGACTAGCGGGATACGAGCAGTACTTC | CASSSGLAGYEQYF
TRBJ2-7 | TRBV28 | - | once | TGTGCCAGCAGTTTAGGTGGGGAGCAGTACTTC | CASSLGGEQYF
TRBJ1-1 | TRBV28 | - | - | TGTGCCAGCAGTTTGGAAAGCACTGAAGCTTTCTTT | CASSLESTEAFF
TRBJ2-1 | TRBV9 | TRBD2 | - | TGTGCCAGCAGCGAAAGTGTAGCGGGGGTGAAGAATGAGCAGTTCTTC | CASSESVAGVKNEQFF
TRBJ2-1 | TRBV28 | TRBD2 | - | TGTGCCAGCAGTACCCGGACTAGCGGGATCAAGAATGAGCAGTTCTTC | CASSTRTSGIKNEQFF
TRBJ2-3 | TRBV5-6 | - | - | TGTGCCAGCTCCATATCGGGGTCCTACTCCACAGATACGCAGTATTTT | CASSISGSYSTDTQYF
TRBJ2-3 | TRBV11-3 | - | - | TGTGCCAGCAGCTTAGGCGGATACACAGATACGCAGTATTTT | CASSLGGYTDTQYF
TRBJ2-7 | TRBV27 | TRBD2 | - | TGTGCCAGCAGAAAAAATAGCGGGAGGGTTGACGACGAGCAGTACTTC | CASRKNSGRVDDEQYF
TRBJ1-5 | TRBV2 | - | - | TGTGCCAGCACGGAGGGTAGGCAGCCCCAGCATTTT | CASTEGRQPQHF
TRBJ2-7 | TRBV28 | TRBD2 | once | TGTGCCAGCAGTTTTAGACTAGCGGGAGTTAGCGAGCAGTACTTC | CASSFRLAGVSEQYF
TRBJ1-5 | TRBV2 | - | - | TGTGCCAGCAGTGTGTACAGGAATCTCAATCAGCCCCAGCATTTT | CASSVYRNLNQPQHF
TRBJ1-1 | TRBV5-5 | TRBD1 | once | TGTGCCAGCAGCTTCTCTTCAGGGGGCGGGCCTGAAGCTTTCTTT | CASSFSSGGGPEAFF
TRBJ2-3 | TRBV4-3 | TRBD2 | - | TGCGCCAGCAGCCAGGACCTCAGCGGGAGCCTCACAGATACGCAGTATTTT | CASSQDLSGSLTDTQYF
TRBJ2-1 | TRBV9 | - | - | TGTGCCAGCAGCCTTAGCTACAATGAGCAGTTCTTC | CASSLSYNEQFF
TRBJ2-1 | TRBV11-2 | TRBD2 | - | TGTGCCAGCAGCTCCGGGACTAGCAGCAATGAGCAGTTCTTC | CASSSGTSSNEQFF
TRBJ2-3 | TRBV15 | - | - | TGTGCCACCAGCAGCCCCTGGGCGGGTAGCACAGATACGCAGTATTTT | CATSSPWAGSTDTQYF
TRBJ2-7 | TRBV14 | - | once | TGTGCCAGCAGCCAAGACGGTCTGGCAGCCTACGAGCAGTACTTC | CASSQDGLAAYEQYF
TRBJ1-2 | TRBV6-5 | - | - | TGTGCCAGCAGTCCAATATCGGGAGGTAGTGGCTACACCTTC | CASSPISGGSGYTF
TRBJ2-1 | TRBV5-8 | TRBD1 | - | TGTGCCAGCAGCAATTTTGAAGGGACAGACAATGAGCAGTTCTTC | CASSNFEGTDNEQFF
TRBJ1-1 | TRBV4-3 | TRBD1 | once | TGCGCCAGCAGCCTGAGGACAGGGTCGAACACTGAAGCTTTCTTT | CASSLRTGSNTEAFF
TRBJ2-7 | TRBV7-9 | - | - | TGTGCCAGCAGCTTAGTGGGGGGCCCTGGCGAGCAGTACTTC | CASSLVGGPGEQYF
TRBJ2-1 | TRBV15 | TRBD2 | - | TGTGCCACCAGCAAAGCGGGAGGGCTAGGTGAGCAGTTCTTC | CATSKAGGLGEQFF
TRBJ2-7 | TRBV4-3 | - | once | TGCGCCAGCAGCCAAGATCTAGCCTACGAGCAGTACTTC | CASSQDLAYEQYF
TRBJ2-1 | TRBV2 | - | once | TGTGCCAGCAGTGGATGGAATGAGCAGTTCTTC | CASSGWNEQFF
TRBJ2-1 | TRBV6-6 | - | - | TGTGCCAGCAGTTACTCTCCGAGGGGAGGTGACAATGAGCAGTTCTTC | CASSYSPRGGDNEQFF
TRBJ2-5 | TRBV18 | TRBD1 | - | TGTGCCAGCTCACCCCGGGACAGTGGCCAAGACACCCAGTACTTC | CASSPRDSGQDTQYF
TRBJ1-5 | TRBV28 | - | once | TGTGCCAGCAGGTTCTTTTCAGGGGATCGCGATCAGCCCCAGCATTTT | CASRFFSGDRDQPQHF
TRBJ1-5 | TRBV7-6 | - | - | TGTGCCAGCAGCTTAGGGCAGGGCGGTCAGCCCCAGCATTTT | CASSLGQGGQPQHF
TRBJ2-2 | TRBV7-9 | TRBD2 | - | TGTGCCAGCAGCACAGGACTAGCGGGATACACCGGGGAGCTGTTTTTT | CASSTGLAGYTGELFF
TRBJ2-7 | TRBV4-3 | - | - | TGCGCCAGCAGCCAAGAAGGGGTAGGGGCCTACGAGCAGTACTTC | CASSQEGVGAYEQYF
TRBJ2-5 | TRBV6-1 | - | - | TGTGCCAGCAGTGAACGCCCTCGAGGGGAGACCCAGTACTTC | CASSERPRGETQYF
TRBJ2-1 | TRBV6-5 | TRBD2 | once | TGTGCCAGCAGTTACGGCGGGAGGGCCTGGAATGAGCAGTTCTTC | CASSYGGRAWNEQFF
TRBJ2-1 | TRBV28 | - | - | TGTGCCAGCACTCCTAGCGTCAGCTCCTACAATGAGCAGTTCTTC | CASTPSVSSYNEQFF
TRBJ2-7 | TRBV5-5 | - | - | TGTGCCAGCAGCAGCGAAGTAGACAGCAGCTCCTACGAGCAGTACTTC | CASSSEVDSSSYEQYF
TRBJ2-1 | TRBV6-6 | - | - | TGTGCCAGCAGCCCCCAAGCAGCGGCCTACAATGAGCAGTTCTTC | CASSPQAAAYNEQFF
TRBJ2-3 | TRBV19 | TRBD2 | - | TGTGCCAGTAGTCAAAGGACTAGCGGGAGCACAGATACGCAGTATTTT | CASSQRTSGSTDTQYF
TRBJ2-5 | TRBV18 | - | - | TGTGCCAGCTCACCAGTTGTGAGCCAAGAGACCCAGTACTTC | CASSPVVSQETQYF
TRBJ1-2 | TRBV11-2 | TRBD1 | once | TGTGCCAGCCGTACCGGGACAGGAGGGTATGGCTACACCTTC | CASRTGTGGYGYTF
TRBJ2-7 | TRBV27 | - | - | TGTGCCAGCAGGACACTCCAAAGCTACGAGCAGTACTTC | CASRTLQSYEQYF
TRBJ2-7 | TRBV4-1 | TRBD1 | - | TGCGCCAGCAGCCAAAAGGTACCGGGACAGACTAAATACGAGCAGTACTTC | CASSQKVPGQTKYEQYF
TRBJ2-1 | TRBV10-3 | TRBD1 | - | TGTGCCGTAGGGACAGGATGGTCGAGCTCCTACAATGAGCAGTTCTTC | CAVGTGWSSSYNEQFF
TRBJ2-2 | TRBV7-9 | TRBD1 | once | TGTGCCAGCAGGACCCGGGACAGCCTTAACACCGGGGAGCTGTTTTTT | CASRTRDSLNTGELFF
TRBJ2-7 | TRBV27 | TRBD1 | once | TGTGCCAGCAGCTGGGGACAGGGGGTCTACGAGCAGTACTTC | CASSWGQGVYEQYF
TRBJ1-1 | TRBV6-5 | TRBD1 | - | TGTGCCAGCAGTTACTCCTTCGGCCAGGGGGGCACTGAAGCTTTCTTT | CASSYSFGQGGTEAFF
TRBJ2-5 | TRBV28 | TRBD2 | - | TGTGCCAGCAGTCTCGGACTAGCGGGAGTGGAGACCCAGTACTTC | CASSLGLAGVETQYF
TRBJ2-2 | TRBV7-2 | TRBD2 | - | TGTGCCAGCAGCTTACTCCTCGGGACTAGCGTTTCCGGGGAGCTGTTTTTT | CASSLLLGTSVSGELFF